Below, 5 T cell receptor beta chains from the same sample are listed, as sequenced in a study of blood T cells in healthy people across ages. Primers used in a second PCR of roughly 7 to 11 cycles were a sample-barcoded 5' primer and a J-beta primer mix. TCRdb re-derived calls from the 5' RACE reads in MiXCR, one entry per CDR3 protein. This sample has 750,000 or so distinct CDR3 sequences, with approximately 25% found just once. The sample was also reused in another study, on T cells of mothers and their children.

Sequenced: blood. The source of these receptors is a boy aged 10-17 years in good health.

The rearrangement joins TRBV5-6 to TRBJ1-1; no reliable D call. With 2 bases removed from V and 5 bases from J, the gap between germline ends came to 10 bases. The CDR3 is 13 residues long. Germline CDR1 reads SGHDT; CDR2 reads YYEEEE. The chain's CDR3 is CASSFISRTEAFF. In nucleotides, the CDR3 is TGTGCCAGCAGCTTCATATCCAGGACTGAAGCTTTCTTT.

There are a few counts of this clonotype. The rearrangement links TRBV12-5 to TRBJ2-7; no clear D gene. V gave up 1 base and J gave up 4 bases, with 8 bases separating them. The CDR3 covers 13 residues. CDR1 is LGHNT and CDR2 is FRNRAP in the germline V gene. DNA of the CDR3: TGTGCTAGTGGTTTGGGAACCGATTACGAGCAGTACTTC. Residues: CASGLGTDYEQYF.

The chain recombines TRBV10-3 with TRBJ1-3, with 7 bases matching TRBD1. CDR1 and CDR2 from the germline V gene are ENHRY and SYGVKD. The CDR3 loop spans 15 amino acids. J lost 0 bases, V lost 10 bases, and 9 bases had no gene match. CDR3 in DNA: TGTGCCAACCGGGACAGCGGACTCTCTGGAAACACCATATATTTT. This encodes CANRDSGLSGNTIYF.

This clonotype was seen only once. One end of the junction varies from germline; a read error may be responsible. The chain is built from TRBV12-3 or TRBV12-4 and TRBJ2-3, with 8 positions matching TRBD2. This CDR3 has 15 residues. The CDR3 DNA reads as TGTGCCAGCAGTTTCGGGGGGGGGAGAGCAGATGCGCAGTATTTT. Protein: CASSFGGGRADAQYF.

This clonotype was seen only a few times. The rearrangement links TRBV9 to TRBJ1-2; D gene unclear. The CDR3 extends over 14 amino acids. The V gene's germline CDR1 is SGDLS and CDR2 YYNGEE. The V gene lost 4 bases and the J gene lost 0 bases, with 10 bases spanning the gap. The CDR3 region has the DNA TGTGCCAGCAGCCTCCGTGGAACTAACTATGGCTACACCTTC. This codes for CASSLRGTNYGYTF.